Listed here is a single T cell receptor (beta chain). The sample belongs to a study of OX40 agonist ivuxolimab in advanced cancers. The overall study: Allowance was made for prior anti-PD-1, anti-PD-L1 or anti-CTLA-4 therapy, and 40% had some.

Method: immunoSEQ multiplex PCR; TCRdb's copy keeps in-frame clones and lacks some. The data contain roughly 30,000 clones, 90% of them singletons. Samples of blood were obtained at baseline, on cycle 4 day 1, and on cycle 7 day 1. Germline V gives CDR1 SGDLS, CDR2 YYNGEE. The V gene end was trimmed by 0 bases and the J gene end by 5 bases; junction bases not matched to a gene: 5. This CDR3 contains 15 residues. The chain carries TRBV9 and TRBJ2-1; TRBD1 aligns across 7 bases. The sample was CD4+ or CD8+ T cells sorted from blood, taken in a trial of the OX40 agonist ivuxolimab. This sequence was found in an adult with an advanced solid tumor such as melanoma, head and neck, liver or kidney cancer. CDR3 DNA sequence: TGTGCCAGCAGCGTAGTAGTTACAGGGGACAATGAGCAGTTCTTC. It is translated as CASSVVVTGDNEQFF.